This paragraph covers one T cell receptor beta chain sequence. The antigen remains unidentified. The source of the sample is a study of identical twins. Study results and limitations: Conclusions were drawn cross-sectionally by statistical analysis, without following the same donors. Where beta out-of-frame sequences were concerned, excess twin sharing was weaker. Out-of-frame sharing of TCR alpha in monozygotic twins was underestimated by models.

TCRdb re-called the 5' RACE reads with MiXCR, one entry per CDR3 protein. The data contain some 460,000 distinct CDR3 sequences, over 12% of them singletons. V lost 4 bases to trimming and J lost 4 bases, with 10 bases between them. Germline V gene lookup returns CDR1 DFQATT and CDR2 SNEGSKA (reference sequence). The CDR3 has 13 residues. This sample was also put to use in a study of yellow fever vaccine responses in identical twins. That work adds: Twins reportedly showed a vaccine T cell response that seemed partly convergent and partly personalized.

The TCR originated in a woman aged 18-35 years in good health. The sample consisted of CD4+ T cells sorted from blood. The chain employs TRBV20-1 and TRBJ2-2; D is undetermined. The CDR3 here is CSAKKRTTGELFF. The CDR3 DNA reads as TGCAGTGCTAAGAAACGCACCACCGGGGAGCTGTTTTTT.